This is a list of T cell receptor beta chains from one sample in a study of cytomegalovirus exposure and HLA in healthy donors. Sequencing used immunoSEQ multiplex PCR; TCRdb keeps in-frame clones, though not all of them. The sample table sets out some 140,000 clones. Sequencing was done on a sample of PBMCs. The receptor source for this set is a woman between 40 and 50 years old in good health and CMV-seronegative. The CDR3 runs from the conserved cysteine through the conserved F or W. The order of the fields is J gene, D gene, V gene, CDR3 DNA, CDR3 protein. The D gene is left open where the match is weak.

J gene: TRBJ2-1; D gene: TRBD2; V gene: TRBV6-1; CDR3 DNA: TGTGCCAGCAGTGACCTGCCAAGTAGCGGGGGCTACAATGAGCAGTTCTTC; CDR3 protein: CASSDLPSSGGYNEQFF
J gene: TRBJ1-1; D gene: NA; V gene: TRBV28; CDR3 DNA: TGTGCCAGCAGTCTACAGGCTTCGGGGAACACTGAAGCTTTCTTT; CDR3 protein: CASSLQASGNTEAFF
J gene: TRBJ1-4; D gene: TRBD1; V gene: TRBV6-1; CDR3 DNA: TGTGCCAGCTTGGCGGGACAGGGGTATGAAAAACTGTTTTTT; CDR3 protein: CASLAGQGYEKLFF
J gene: TRBJ1-1; D gene: TRBD1; V gene: TRBV6-1; CDR3 DNA: TGTGCCAGCAGTGATAACCTCAGGGGGCTAGGCACTGAAGCTTTCTTT; CDR3 protein: CASSDNLRGLGTEAFF
J gene: TRBJ2-1; D gene: TRBD2; V gene: TRBV7-2; CDR3 DNA: TGTGCCAGCAGCTCAGCGGGGACTAGCGGCTACAATGAGCAGTTCTTC; CDR3 protein: CASSSAGTSGYNEQFF
J gene: TRBJ2-3; D gene: TRBD1; V gene: TRBV6-5; CDR3 DNA: TGTGCCAGCAGTTACCTCGACAGGGAAGATACGCAGTATTTT; CDR3 protein: CASSYLDREDTQYF
J gene: TRBJ1-1; D gene: NA; V gene: TRBV19; CDR3 DNA: TGTGCCAGTAGTAAATCGGGACTGTGGAACACTGAAGCTTTCTTT; CDR3 protein: CASSKSGLWNTEAFF
J gene: TRBJ1-2; D gene: NA; V gene: TRBV6-5; CDR3 DNA: TGTGCCAGCAGCAGGGGTGGCGACTATGGCTACACCTTC; CDR3 protein: CASSRGGDYGYTF
J gene: TRBJ2-7; D gene: NA; V gene: TRBV4-3; CDR3 DNA: TGCGCCAGCAGCCAAAGAACAGGGACCTACGAGCAGTACTTC; CDR3 protein: CASSQRTGTYEQYF
J gene: TRBJ1-2; D gene: TRBD1; V gene: TRBV6-6; CDR3 DNA: TGTGCCAGCAGCCGAGGGACAGACTATGGCTACACCTTC; CDR3 protein: CASSRGTDYGYTF
J gene: TRBJ1-2; D gene: NA; V gene: TRBV15; CDR3 DNA: TGTGCCACCAGCAGAGATGTCAGAGAGAGGTATGGCTACACCTTC; CDR3 protein: CATSRDVRERYGYTF
J gene: TRBJ1-2; D gene: TRBD1; V gene: TRBV18; CDR3 DNA: TGTGCCAGCTCACCCGATCACAGGGGGGAAAACTATGGCTACACCTTC; CDR3 protein: CASSPDHRGENYGYTF
J gene: TRBJ2-1; D gene: TRBD1; V gene: TRBV5-1; CDR3 DNA: TGCGCCAGCAGCTTCCGTCCGACAGGGACGACTAATGAGCAGTTCTTC; CDR3 protein: CASSFRPTGTTNEQFF
J gene: TRBJ1-1; D gene: NA; V gene: TRBV9; CDR3 DNA: TGTGCCAGCAGTAAGTTAGACATGAACACTGAAGCTTTCTTT; CDR3 protein: CASSKLDMNTEAFF